The 8 T cell receptor beta chains listed next were all sequenced from one sample in a study of control samples from healthy donors and cancer patients. Using immunoSEQ multiplex PCR, the repertoire was profiled, and TCRdb retains in-frame clones only, with some absent. The sample lists about 150,000 clones; approximately 94% were seen once. The specimen was blood. The receptors were gathered from a middle-aged man in good health.

The genes are TRBV4-2 and TRBJ2-3; the match to TRBD2 covers 13 bases. The trim removed 1 base at V and 6 bases at J, leaving 4 bases unmatched. Germline CDR1 is LGHNA and CDR2 is YNFKEQ. The CDR3 consists of 16 residues. CDR3 coding DNA: TGTGCCAGCAGCCAAGGGACTAGCGGGGGCTCGGATACGCAGTATTTT. It encodes CASSQGTSGGSDTQYF.

This chain uses TRBV6-5 with TRBJ1-1, with D unresolved. Germline V gene lookup returns CDR1 MNHEY and CDR2 SVGAGI. The CDR3 has 15 residues. Trimming cost V 0 bases and J 0 bases, with 8 bases left between them. CDR3 sequence: CASSYSTDMNTEAFF. CDR3 in DNA: TGTGCCAGCAGTTACTCTACAGATATGAACACTGAAGCTTTCTTT.

The chain uses TRBV6-1 and TRBJ2-7; possible D gene TRBD2, 5 bases. Between the trimmed V and J ends, which lost 0 bases and 5 bases, there was a span of 8 bases. The CDR3 is 13 residues long. Looked up from germline, CDR1 is MNHNS and CDR2 is SASEGT. As DNA, the CDR3 is TGTGCCAGCAGTGAAGCGCCGGGGAACGAGCAGTACTTC. It encodes CASSEAPGNEQYF.

This clone showed up just a few times. The V call is TRBV7-2, the J call TRBJ2-7, with 7 bases identical to TRBD1. The CDR3 runs to 15 residues. Per the germline V gene, CDR1 is SGHTA and CDR2 is FQGNSA. V was pared by 2 bases and J by 4 bases, with 8 bases of the junction left unmatched. The CDR3 reads CASSLQTGTEYEQYF. For the CDR3, the DNA is TGTGCCAGCAGCTTACAGACAGGGACGGAATACGAGCAGTACTTC.

CDR3 region: CASSGTREEAFF. In DNA, the CDR3 is TGTGCCAGCAGTGGGACGCGTGAAGAGGCTTTCTTT. V is TRBV7-6 and J is TRBJ1-1; TRBD1 might be the D (5 bases). Trimming cost V 6 bases and J 11 bases, with 16 bases left between them. There are 12 residues in the CDR3. Germline loops: CDR1 SGHVS, CDR2 FNYEAQ.

The CDR3 DNA sequence: TGTGCCAGCAGCCGACAGGGGGTAACTAATGAAAAACTGTTTTTT. Translating it yields CASSRQGVTNEKLFF. The V and J genes are TRBV2 and TRBJ1-4; 9 positions agree with TRBD1. V was pared by 6 bases and J by 1 base, with 3 bases of the junction left unmatched. The CDR3 runs 15 residues. Looked up from germline, CDR1 is SNHLY and CDR2 is FYNNEI.

This chain joins TRBV10-1 and TRBJ2-3, with 7 positions matching TRBD2. This CDR3 has 16 amino acids. With V trimmed by 4 bases and J by 3 bases, 10 bases remained unmatched. Per the germline V gene, CDR1 is WNHNN and CDR2 is SYGVQD (reference sequence). In nucleotides, the CDR3 is TGCGCCAGCAGTGGTGGGGGAGCGGGGAGGACAGATACGCAGTATTTT. Protein: CASSGGGAGRTDTQYF.

The table lists this clone with a count of one. The chain links TRBV6-1 to TRBJ1-1, with D possibly matching TRBD1 (5 bases). CDR3 length: 14 residues. CDR1 MNHNS and CDR2 SASEGT come from the germline V gene. Trimming pared 2 bases from V and 3 bases from J, leaving 10 bases between. The CDR3 bases are TGTGCCAGCAGTGAATGGTCGGGGGACACTGAAGCTTTCTTT. Amino acid sequence: CASSEWSGDTEAFF.